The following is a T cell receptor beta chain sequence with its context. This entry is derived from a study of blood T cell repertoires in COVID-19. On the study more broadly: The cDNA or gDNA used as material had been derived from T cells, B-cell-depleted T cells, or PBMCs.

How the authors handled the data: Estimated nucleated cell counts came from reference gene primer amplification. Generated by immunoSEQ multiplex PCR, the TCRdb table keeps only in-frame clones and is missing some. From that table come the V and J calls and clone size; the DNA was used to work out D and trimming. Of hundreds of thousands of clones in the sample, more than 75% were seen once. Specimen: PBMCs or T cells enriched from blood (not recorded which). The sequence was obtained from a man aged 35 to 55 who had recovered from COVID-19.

The CDR3 reads CASSLTDLFYEQYF. CDR3 nucleotides: TGTGCCAGCAGCTTGACAGACCTCTTCTACGAGCAGTACTTC. The rearrangement joins TRBV5-8 to TRBJ2-7; D call uncertain. Looked up from germline, CDR1 is SGHTS and CDR2 is YDEGEE. There are 14 residues in the CDR3. Trimming shortened V by 1 base and J by 3 bases, and 11 bases separated the two germline ends.